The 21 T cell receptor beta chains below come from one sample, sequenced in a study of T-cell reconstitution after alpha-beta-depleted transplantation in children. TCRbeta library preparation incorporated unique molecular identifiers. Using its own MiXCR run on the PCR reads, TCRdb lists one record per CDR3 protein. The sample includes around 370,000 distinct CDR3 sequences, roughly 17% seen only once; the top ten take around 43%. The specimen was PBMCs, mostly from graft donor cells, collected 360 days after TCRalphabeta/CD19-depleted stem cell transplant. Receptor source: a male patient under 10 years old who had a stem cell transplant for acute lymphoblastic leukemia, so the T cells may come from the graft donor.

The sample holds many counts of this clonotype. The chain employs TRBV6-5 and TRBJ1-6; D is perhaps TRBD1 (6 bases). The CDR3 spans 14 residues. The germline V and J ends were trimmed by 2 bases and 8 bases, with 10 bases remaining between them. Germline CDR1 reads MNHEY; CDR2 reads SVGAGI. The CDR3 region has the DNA TGTGCCAGCAGTTACAGGGGGGTTGATTCACCCCTCCACTTT. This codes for CASSYRGVDSPLHF.

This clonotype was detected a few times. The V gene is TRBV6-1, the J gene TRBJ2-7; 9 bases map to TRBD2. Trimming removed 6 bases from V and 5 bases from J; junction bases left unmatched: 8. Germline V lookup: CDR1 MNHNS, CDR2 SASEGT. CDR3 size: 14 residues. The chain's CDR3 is CASSARLAEDEQYF. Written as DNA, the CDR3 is TGTGCCAGCAGCGCCAGACTAGCGGAGGACGAGCAGTACTTC.

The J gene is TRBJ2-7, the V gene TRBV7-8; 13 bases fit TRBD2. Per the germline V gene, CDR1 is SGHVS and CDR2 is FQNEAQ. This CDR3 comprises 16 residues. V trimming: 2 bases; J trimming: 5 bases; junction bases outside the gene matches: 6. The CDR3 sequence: CASSLSGLAGVNEQYF. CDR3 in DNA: TGTGCCAGCAGCTTATCTGGACTAGCGGGAGTAAACGAGCAGTACTTC.

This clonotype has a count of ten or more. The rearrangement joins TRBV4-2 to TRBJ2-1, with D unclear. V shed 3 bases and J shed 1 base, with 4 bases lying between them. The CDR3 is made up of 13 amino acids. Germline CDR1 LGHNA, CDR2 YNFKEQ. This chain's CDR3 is CASSQESYNEQFF. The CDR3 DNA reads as TGTGCCAGCAGCCAGGAGTCCTACAATGAGCAGTTCTTC.

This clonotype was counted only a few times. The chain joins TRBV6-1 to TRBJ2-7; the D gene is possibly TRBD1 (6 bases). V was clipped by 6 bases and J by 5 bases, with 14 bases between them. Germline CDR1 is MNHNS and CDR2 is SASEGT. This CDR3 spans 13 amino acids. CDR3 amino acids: CASRRTVSNEQYF. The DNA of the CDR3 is TGTGCCAGCAGGCGGACAGTTAGTAACGAGCAGTACTTC.

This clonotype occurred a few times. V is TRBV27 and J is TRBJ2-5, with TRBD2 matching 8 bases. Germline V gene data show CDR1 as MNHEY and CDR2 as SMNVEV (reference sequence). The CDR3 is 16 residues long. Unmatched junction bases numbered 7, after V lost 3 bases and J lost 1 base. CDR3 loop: CASSLTTGTSQETQYF. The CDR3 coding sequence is TGTGCCAGCAGTTTGACGACCGGGACTAGCCAAGAGACCCAGTACTTC.

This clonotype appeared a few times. CDR3 DNA: TGTGCCAGCAGCGCCGGACTCCTCGGCTACGAGCAGTACTTC. It is translated as CASSAGLLGYEQYF. This chain links TRBV6-1 with TRBJ2-7; tentatively, D is TRBD2 (5 bases). Between the trimmed V and J ends, which lost 6 bases and 3 bases, there was a span of 15 bases. CDR3 size: 14 residues. The germline V gene has CDR1 MNHNS and CDR2 SASEGT.

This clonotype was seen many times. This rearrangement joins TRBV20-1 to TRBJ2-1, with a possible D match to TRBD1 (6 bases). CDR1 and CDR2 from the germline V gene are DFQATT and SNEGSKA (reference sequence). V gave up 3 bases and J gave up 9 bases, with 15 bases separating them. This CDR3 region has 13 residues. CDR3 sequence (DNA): TGCAGTGCTAGTATGGGGGCCAGGGGTGAGCAGTTCTTC. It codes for CSASMGARGEQFF.

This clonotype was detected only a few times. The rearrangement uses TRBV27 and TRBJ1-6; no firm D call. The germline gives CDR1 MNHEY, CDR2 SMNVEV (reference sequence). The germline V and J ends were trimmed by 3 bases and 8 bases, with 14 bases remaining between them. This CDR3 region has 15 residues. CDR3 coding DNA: TGTGCCAGCAGTTTGATGTGGGGTCGTGATTCACCCCTCCACTTT. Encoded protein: CASSLMWGRDSPLHF.

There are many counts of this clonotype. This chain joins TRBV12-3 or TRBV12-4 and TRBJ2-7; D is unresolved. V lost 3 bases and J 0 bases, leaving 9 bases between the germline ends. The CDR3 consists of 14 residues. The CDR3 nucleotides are TGTGCCAGCAGTTTTGGCGGCCCCTCCTACGAGCAGTACTTC. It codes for CASSFGGPSYEQYF.

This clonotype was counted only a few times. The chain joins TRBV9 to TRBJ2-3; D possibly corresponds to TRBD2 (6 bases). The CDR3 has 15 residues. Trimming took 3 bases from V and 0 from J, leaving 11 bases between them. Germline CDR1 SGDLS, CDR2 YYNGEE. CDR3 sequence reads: CASSGREDSTDTQYF. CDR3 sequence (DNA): TGTGCCAGCAGCGGTAGGGAGGATAGCACAGATACGCAGTATTTT.

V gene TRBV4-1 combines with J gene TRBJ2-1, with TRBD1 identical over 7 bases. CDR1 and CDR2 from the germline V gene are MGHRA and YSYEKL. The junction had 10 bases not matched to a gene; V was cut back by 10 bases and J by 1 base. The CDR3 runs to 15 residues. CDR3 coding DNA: TGCGCCAACTGGGGACAGTACAATTCCTACAATGAGCAGTTCTTC. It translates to CANWGQYNSYNEQFF.

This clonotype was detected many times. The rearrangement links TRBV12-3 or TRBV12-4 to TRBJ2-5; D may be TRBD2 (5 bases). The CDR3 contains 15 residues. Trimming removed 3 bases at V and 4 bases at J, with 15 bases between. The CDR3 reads CASSLDWKTIETQYF. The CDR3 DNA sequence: TGTGCCAGCAGTTTGGACTGGAAAACTATAGAGACCCAGTACTTC.

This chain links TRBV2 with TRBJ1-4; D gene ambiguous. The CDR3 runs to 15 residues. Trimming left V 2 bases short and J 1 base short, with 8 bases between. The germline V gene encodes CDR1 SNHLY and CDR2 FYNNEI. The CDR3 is CASSEQRLTNEKLFF. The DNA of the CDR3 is TGTGCCAGCAGTGAACAGAGGTTAACTAATGAAAAACTGTTTTTT. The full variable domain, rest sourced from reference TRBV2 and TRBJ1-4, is EPEVTQTPSHQVTQMGQEVILRCVPISNHLYFYWYRQILGQKVEFLVSFYNNEISEKSEIFDDQFSVERPDGSNFTLKIRSTKLEDSAMYFCASSEQRLTNEKLFFGSGTQLSVL.

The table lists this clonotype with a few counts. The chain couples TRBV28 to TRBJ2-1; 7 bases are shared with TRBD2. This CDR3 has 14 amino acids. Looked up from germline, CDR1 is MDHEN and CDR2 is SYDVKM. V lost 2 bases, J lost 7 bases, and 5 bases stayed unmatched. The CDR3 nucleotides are TGTGCCAGCAGTTTAATGTGGGAGGGTAATGAGCAGTTCTTC. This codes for CASSLMWEGNEQFF.

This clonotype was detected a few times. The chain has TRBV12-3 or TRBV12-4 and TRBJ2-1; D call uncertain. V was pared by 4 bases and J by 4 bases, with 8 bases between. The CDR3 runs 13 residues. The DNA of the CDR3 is TGTGCCAGCAGTTACCGACGGTACAATGAGCAGTTCTTC. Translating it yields CASSYRRYNEQFF.

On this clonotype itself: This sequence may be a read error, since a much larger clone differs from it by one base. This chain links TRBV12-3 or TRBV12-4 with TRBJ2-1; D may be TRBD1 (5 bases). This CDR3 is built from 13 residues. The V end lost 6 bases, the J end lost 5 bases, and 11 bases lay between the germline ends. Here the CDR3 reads CASRDDSHNEQFF. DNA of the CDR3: TGTGCCAGCAGAGACGACAGCCACAATGAGCAGTTCTTC.

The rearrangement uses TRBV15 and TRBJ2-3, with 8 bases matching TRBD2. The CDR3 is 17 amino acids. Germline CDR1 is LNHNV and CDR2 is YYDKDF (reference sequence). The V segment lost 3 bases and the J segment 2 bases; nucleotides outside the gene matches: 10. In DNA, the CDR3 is TGTGCCACCAGCAGGCTACCACTAGCGGATCTCACAGATACGCAGTATTTT. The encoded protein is CATSRLPLADLTDTQYF.

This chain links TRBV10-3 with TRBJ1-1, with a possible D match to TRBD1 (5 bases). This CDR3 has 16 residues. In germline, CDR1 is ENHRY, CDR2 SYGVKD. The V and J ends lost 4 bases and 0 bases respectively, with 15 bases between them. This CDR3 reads CAISGYRGGLNTEAFF. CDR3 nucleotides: TGTGCCATCAGTGGTTATAGGGGTGGTTTGAACACTGAAGCTTTCTTT.

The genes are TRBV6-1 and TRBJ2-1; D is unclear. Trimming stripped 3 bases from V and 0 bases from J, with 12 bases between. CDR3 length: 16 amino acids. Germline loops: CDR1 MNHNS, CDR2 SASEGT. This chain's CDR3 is CASSEAAAYSYNEQFF. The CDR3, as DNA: TGTGCCAGCAGTGAGGCGGCGGCTTACTCCTACAATGAGCAGTTCTTC.

DNA of the CDR3: TGTGCCAGCAGTTTTCGGGCCAACACCGGGGAGCTGTTTTTT. Translating gives CASSFRANTGELFF. This rearrangement joins TRBV12-3 or TRBV12-4 to TRBJ2-2, with D hard to call. Trimming took 3 bases from V and 2 from J, leaving 7 bases between them. There are 14 residues in the CDR3.